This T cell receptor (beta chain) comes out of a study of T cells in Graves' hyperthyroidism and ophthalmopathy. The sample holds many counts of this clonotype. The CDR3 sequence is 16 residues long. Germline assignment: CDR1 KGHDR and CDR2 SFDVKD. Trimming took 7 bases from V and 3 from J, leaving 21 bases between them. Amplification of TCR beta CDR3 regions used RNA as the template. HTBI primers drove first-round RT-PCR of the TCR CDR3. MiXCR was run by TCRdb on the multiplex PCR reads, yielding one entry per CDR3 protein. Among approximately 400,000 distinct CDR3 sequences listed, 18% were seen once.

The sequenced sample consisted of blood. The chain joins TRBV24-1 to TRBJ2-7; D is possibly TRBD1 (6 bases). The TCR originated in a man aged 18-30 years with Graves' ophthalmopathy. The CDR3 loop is CATRRIPGHNIYEQYF. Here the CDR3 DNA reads TGTGCCACCAGAAGAATACCGGGACACAATATCTACGAGCAGTACTTC.